The 29 T cell receptor beta chains presented below share a single source sample, sequenced in a study of tumor-infiltrating lymphocytes in primary liver carcinoma. A primer in the constant region served to generate TCR beta cDNA from approximately 500 ng of total RNA. Investigators got TCR beta libraries out of three nested multiplex PCR rounds, done with slightly modified ARM-PCR. Primers for the first two PCR rounds were TRBV1-TRBV30 forward primers and a C-beta reverse primer (approximately 10 cycles per round). TCRdb re-called the multiplex PCR reads with MiXCR, one entry per CDR3 protein. The sample records about 78,000 distinct CDR3 sequences, about 64% being singletons. It was from around 18-30 mg of unsorted bulk tissue that RNA and DNA were co-extracted. Specimen: liver tumor tissue from sampling region 4. As for subset: tumor region T4, right-lateral pole. The receptor set was obtained from a woman aged 55 to 70 with primary liver carcinoma and hepatitis B virus infection.

This clonotype was seen a single time. The chain combines TRBV5-5 with TRBJ2-1, with a tentative D call TRBD2 (6 bases). There are 20 residues in the CDR3. Germline CDR1 reads SGHKS; CDR2 reads YYEKEE (reference sequence). The ends were cut back, 0 bases at V and 0 bases at J, with 22 bases in the middle. The DNA for the CDR3 is TGTGCCAGCAGCTTGGCCAGGACTGGCGGGACGGGGAGCTCCTACAATGAGCAGTTCTTC. Its translation is CASSLARTGGTGSSYNEQFF.

To note about this clonotype: Since no conserved phenylalanine or tryptophan closes the CDR3, a read error is the likely cause. V is TRBV11-3 and J is TRBJ2-2, with TRBD1 identical over 7 bases. With V trimmed by 10 bases and J by 4 bases, 9 bases remained unmatched. This CDR3 spans 14 amino acids. Looked up from germline, CDR1 is SGHNT and CDR2 is YENEEA. The CDR3 nucleotides are TGTGCCATAAGCTTAGCAGGGGGCACCGGGGAGCTGTTTTCT. Its protein is CAISLAGGTGELFS.

In this sample, this clonotype turned up a few times. This may be a read error, as it is one base from a much larger clone. The J gene is TRBJ1-1, the V gene TRBV6-5, with a tentative D call TRBD1 (6 bases). Per the germline V gene, CDR1 is MNHEY and CDR2 is SVGAGI. Trimming took 6 bases from V and 4 from J, leaving 21 bases between them. CDR3 length: 16 amino acids. The CDR3 bases are TGTGCCAGCAGGAGGGGGGGGGCGCCTTTGACCACTGAAGCTTTCTTT. It encodes CASRRGGAPLTTEAFF.

To note about this clonotype: One end of the junction does not line up with germline, which may come from a read error. The chain links TRBV29-1 to TRBJ2-4, with D perhaps TRBD1 or TRBD2 (5 bases each). CDR1 is SQVTM and CDR2 is ANQGSEA in the germline V gene. The CDR3 runs to 13 residues. The CDR3 bases are TGCAGCGTTGAATACGGGGCCCGAAACATTCAATACTTC. Translated: CSVEYGARNIQYF.

This clonotype was found many times. Given a much more abundant clone one base away, this may be a read error. J is TRBJ2-3 and V is TRBV29-1; perhaps D is TRBD1 or TRBD2 (5 bases each). Germline V lookup: CDR1 SQVTM, CDR2 ANQGSEA. The CDR3 runs 15 residues. The CDR3 region has the DNA TGCAGCGTTGAAGCTAGGGACCGGGGTAAAGATACGCGGTATTTT. Translating gives CSVEARDRGKDTRYF.

Concerning this clonotype: This may be a read error, as it is one base from a much larger clone. The genes are TRBV30 and TRBJ2-7; D not resolved. CDR3 length: 11 residues. Germline V lookup: CDR1 GTSNPN, CDR2 SVGIG (reference sequence). Trimming took off 5 bases at V and 0 bases at J, with 5 bases between the two ends. This chain's CDR3 is CAWGVSYEQYF. The CDR3 coding sequence is TGTGCCTGGGGGGTCTCCTACGAGCAGTACTTC.

Only one count was recorded for this clonotype. The V call is TRBV30, the J call TRBJ1-2, with D tentatively TRBD1 (5 bases). CDR3 size: 16 residues. Germline assignment: CDR1 GTSNPN and CDR2 SVGIG (reference sequence). V was trimmed by 0 bases and J by 8 bases, leaving 22 bases between them. The DNA of the CDR3 is TGTGCCTGGAGTGTTTCGCAGGGACTCCGCATCTACGGCTACACCTTC. Amino acids: CAWSVSQGLRIYGYTF.

The chain joins TRBV29-1 to TRBJ2-1; 9 bases align to TRBD2. The germline gives CDR1 SQVTM, CDR2 ANQGSEA. This CDR3 has 17 amino acids. The V and J ends lost 8 bases and 12 bases, in that order; junction bases with no gene match: 26. The CDR3 loop reads CSLYPASGTSRESAQFF. The CDR3 nucleotides are TGCAGCCTCTACCCGGCTAGCGGGACGTCCCGAGAGAGTGCGCAGTTCTTC.

As to this clonotype: One junction end does not reproduce the germline sequence, and a read error may be involved. The rearrangement links TRBV6-6 to TRBJ1-1, with D tentatively TRBD1 (6 bases). The germline gives CDR1 MNHNY, CDR2 SVGAGI (reference sequence). The CDR3 extends over 13 amino acids. This CDR3 reads CASSLQGHTESFF. The CDR3 DNA follows: TGTGCCAGCAGCCTACAGGGACACACTGAATCTTTCTTT.

About this clonotype: An end of the junction does not agree with germline; a read error may underlie this. The chain has TRBV30 and TRBJ1-1; the D gene is possibly TRBD1 (5 bases). The CDR3 totals 13 residues. CDR1 is GTSNPN, CDR2 SVGIG, per germline (reference sequence). The CDR3 bases are TGTGTCTGGAGTCGAAGCAGGGTGTCTGAAGCCTTCTTT. It yields the protein CVWSRSRVSEAFF. Full variable domain (outside the CDR3, taken from reference TRBV30 and TRBJ1-1): SQTIHQWPATLVQPVGSPLSLECTVEGTSNPNLYWYRQAAGRGLQLLFYSVGIGQISSEVPQNLSASRPQDRQFILSSKKLLLSDSGFYLCVWSRSRVSEAFFGQGTRLTVV.

Concerning this clonotype: The CDR3 end shows no conserved phenylalanine or tryptophan, and so a read error is likely. This chain links TRBV6-5 with TRBJ2-2; perhaps D is TRBD1 or TRBD2 (5 bases each). Germline CDR1 reads MNHEY; CDR2 reads SVGAGI. The CDR3 contains 15 residues. DNA for the CDR3: TGTGCCAGCAGACTATCAGGGACGAACGCCGGGGAGCTGTTTTTA. This gives the protein CASRLSGTNAGELFL.

Concerning this clonotype: Likely a read error: the CDR3 ends without its conserved phenylalanine or tryptophan. The chain uses TRBV7-8 and TRBJ2-4; tentatively, D is TRBD2 (5 bases). V was shortened by 5 bases and J by 3 bases, with 17 bases between the two germline ends. Germline V gene lookup returns CDR1 SGHVS and CDR2 FQNEAQ. The CDR3 consists of 16 residues. CDR3 loop: CASSPSRELDKNIQYI. CDR3 bases: TGTGCCAGCAGCCCCTCTCGGGAACTGGACAAAAACATTCAGTACATC.

A word on this clonotype: A much larger clone sits a single nucleotide away, making a read error possible. V is TRBV28 and J is TRBJ2-7; TRBD2 agrees at 8 bases. Germline CDR1 reads MDHEN; CDR2 reads SYDVKM. The CDR3 spans 14 residues. The CDR3 bases are TGTGCCAGCCGGGGTAGCGGGGTCTCCTACGACCAGTACTTC. This gives the protein CASRGSGVSYDQYF.

To note about this clonotype: Relative to the germline gene, one junction end is altered; a read error may explain this. The chain recombines TRBV5-1 with TRBJ2-3, with TRBD2 identical over 9 bases. CDR1 is SGHRS and CDR2 is YFSETQ in the germline V gene. CDR3 length: 14 residues. CDR3 sequence: CASSHSGRSDAHYF. The CDR3 bases are TGCGCCAGCAGTCACAGCGGGAGGTCCGATGCGCACTATTTT.

This clonotype was seen more than once but under ten times. The V gene is TRBV28, the J gene TRBJ2-7; 9 bases map to TRBD1. Per germline, CDR1 MDHEN and CDR2 SYDVKM. Trimming at V came to 9 bases and at J to 0 bases, leaving 12 bases not matched to a gene. This CDR3 has 16 residues. The CDR3 region is CARVPNGTGISYEQYF. As DNA, the CDR3 is TGTGCCAGGGTGCCAAACGGGACAGGGATCTCCTACGAGCAGTACTTC.

The chain couples TRBV11-1 to TRBJ2-7, with 10 bases identical to TRBD1. Germline trimming cut 5 bases from V and 7 bases from J; bases unmatched to any gene: 5. Germline-derived CDR1 and CDR2 are SGHAT and FQDESV (reference sequence). CDR3 length: 13 amino acids. The CDR3 bases are TGTGCCAGCAGCAAGACAGGGGGCGCAGAGCAGTACTTC. Its translation: CASSKTGGAEQYF.

This clonotype has just a few counts. The junction and the germline gene differ at one end; a read error may be behind it. The rearrangement joins TRBV28 to TRBJ2-6; weak D call: TRBD2 (7 bases). There are 16 residues in the CDR3. The germline V gene has CDR1 MDHEN and CDR2 SYDVKM. CDR3 in DNA: TGTGCCAGCAGTAAAAGGGGGGGCACTGGGGCCAACATCCTGACTTTC. This gives the protein CASSKRGGTGANILTF.

In this sample, this clonotype turned up many times. Here the CDR3 DNA reads TGTGCCAGCAGCCCGAGCGGAGATACGCAGTATTTT. Translating it yields CASSPSGDTQYF. V is TRBV7-8 and J is TRBJ2-3; weak D call: TRBD2 (5 bases). V lost 5 bases and J lost 5, with 8 bases in between. CDR1 and CDR2 (germline): SGHVS, FQNEAQ. The CDR3 loop spans 12 amino acids. Looking up the rest from reference TRBV7-8 and TRBJ2-3 gives the full variable domain: GAGVSQSPRYKVAKRGQDVALRCDPISGHVSLFWYQQALGQGPEFLTYFQNEAQLDKSGLPSDRFFAERPEGSVSTLKIQRTQQEDSAVYLCASSPSGDTQYFGPGTRLTVL.

This chain connects TRBV6-6 to TRBJ2-1; 13 nucleotides agree with TRBD2. Losses at the gene ends were 7 bases for V and 9 bases for J; bases not matched to a gene: 9. The germline gives CDR1 MNHNY, CDR2 SVGAGI (reference sequence). CDR3 length: 15 amino acids. CDR3 nucleotides: TGTGCCAGCACTGCCGGGACTAGCGGGATCAGTGAGCAGTTCTTC. It translates to CASTAGTSGISEQFF.

This clonotype was seen a few times. One base away lies a much larger clone, so this may be a sequencing read error. This rearrangement joins TRBV7-9 to TRBJ2-3; a possible D gene is TRBD1 (5 bases). Per the germline V gene, CDR1 is SEHNR and CDR2 is FQNEAQ (reference sequence). The CDR3 extends over 15 amino acids. The germline V and J ends were trimmed by 0 bases and 2 bases, with 9 bases remaining between them. Written as DNA, the CDR3 is TGTGCCAGCAGCTTAGCGGGGCTTAACACAGATACGCAGTATTTT. This sequence encodes CASSLAGLNTDTQYF.

Remarks on this clonotype: A read error may explain this, as a much larger clone is one base away. The V gene is TRBV30, the J gene TRBJ2-3; D is unresolved. The germline CDR1 and CDR2 sequences are GTSNPN and SVGIG (reference sequence). The CDR3 covers 13 residues. Trimming pared 5 bases from V and 2 bases from J, leaving 11 bases between. The CDR3 DNA reads TGTGCCTGGGGTCTCCTTAACACAGATACGCAGTATTTT. As protein: CAWGLLNTDTQYF.

With regard to this clonotype: No conserved phenylalanine or tryptophan is present at the end of the CDR3, so a read error is the likely explanation. The limits of the CDR3 on the DNA are not certain, so only TCRdb's listed CDR3 is given. V gene TRBV11-3 combines with J gene TRBJ2-1. CDR1 and CDR2 (germline): SGHNT, YENEEA. Counting both end residues, the CDR3 totals 14 amino acids. This CDR3 reads CASSLDNQGVEQSY.

This chain connects TRBV2 to TRBJ2-1; D ambiguous. CDR3 size: 15 residues. The germline V gene encodes CDR1 SNHLY and CDR2 FYNNEI. Deletions cut 10 bases from V and 3 bases from J, with 19 bases between. CDR3 DNA sequence: TGTGCCAACAGACCCACGGCTGGTGGCTACAATGAGCAGTTCTTC. It translates to CANRPTAGGYNEQFF.

A remark on this clonotype: A read error may be the cause here, since a much bigger clone is one base away. The chain employs TRBV12-3 or TRBV12-4 and TRBJ2-7; D ambiguous. The CDR3 length is 13 residues. The CDR3 is CASSFQVPYEQHF. CDR3 nucleotides: TGTGCCAGCAGTTTTCAGGTCCCCTACGAGCAGCACTTC.

Concerning this clonotype: The conserved phenylalanine or tryptophan is not found at the CDR3 terminus, so this likely reflects a read error. Because the CDR3's place on the DNA is in doubt, the DNA is left out and the CDR3 is given as listed by TCRdb. The chain recombines TRBV21-1 with TRBJ2-3; TRBD2, as called in the table, went unchecked against the DNA. TRBV21-1 is noted as a pseudogene. The length of the CDR3 is 20 amino acids, counting both ends. The CDR3 loop reads CASSEGLLAGGGSGTDTQYL.

CDR3 residues: CASSVGQAGDEKLFF. The CDR3 DNA follows: TGTGCCAGCAGCGTGGGTCAGGCCGGGGATGAAAAACTGTTTTTT. This rearrangement joins TRBV9 to TRBJ1-4; D call uncertain. This CDR3 is 15 amino acids long. Between the trimmed V and J ends, which lost 2 bases and 6 bases, there was a span of 14 bases. CDR1 and CDR2 from the germline V gene are SGDLS and YYNGEE.

Of note for this clonotype: At one boundary the junction diverges from the germline segment, which might be a read error. The rearrangement joins TRBV20-1 to TRBJ2-7; 9 positions match TRBD1. Germline V CDR1 and CDR2: DFQATT, SNEGSKA (reference sequence). The CDR3 is 13 residues long. CDR3 loop: CGARGDRDYEQYF. In DNA form, the CDR3 reads TGCGGTGCTAGGGGGGACAGGGACTACGAGCAGTACTTC.

This clonotype was picked up one time. Lacking the conserved final phenylalanine or tryptophan, this CDR3 likely reflects a read error. No DNA is shown, since the ends of the CDR3 on it are uncertain; the CDR3 is the one TCRdb lists. This chain connects TRBV29-1 to TRBJ1-2; no DNA check was done on the table's D call, TRBD1. The CDR3 extends over 17 residues, inclusive of both ends. From germline, CDR1 is SQVTM and CDR2 ANQGSEA. CDR3 loop: CSVEVAGQTGGGYGYAL.

This clonotype has just a few counts. At one of its ends the junction is not consistent with the germline gene, which may arise from a read error. The genes are TRBV11-1 and TRBJ2-1; 9 bases are a match to TRBD2. The CDR3 is made up of 13 amino acids. Germline loops: CDR1 SGHAT, CDR2 FQDESV (reference sequence). CDR3 sequence reads: CASSAGGPNEQLF. For the CDR3, the DNA is TGTGCCAGCAGCGCGGGAGGGCCGAATGAGCAGTTGTTC.